The T cell receptor beta chain described here comes from a study of cytomegalovirus exposure and HLA in healthy donors. PCR amplification relied on 60 Vbeta primers (plus 13 Jbeta primers). The data were produced by immunoSEQ multiplex PCR, yet TCRdb's version contains in-frame clones alone and is incomplete. Among about 230,000 clones listed, around 89% were seen once. Study-level findings and limits: According to the study, roughly 160 TCR beta chains were cytomegalovirus-associated. Earlier analysis yielded a pattern in which most TCR beta V segments were productive about 87% or about 30% of the time.

Although they were nominally healthy when sampled, donors likely had unrecorded immune exposures. This clone has just one count. Its antigen is not known. Germline CDR1 is SQVTM and CDR2 is ANQGSEA. The germline V and J ends were trimmed by 3 bases and 0 bases, with 8 bases remaining between them. The length of the CDR3 is 13 residues. The chain is built from TRBV29-1 and TRBJ1-1; no definite D call. The sequencing input was PBMCs. This receptor was identified in a woman younger than 35 in good health and CMV-seronegative. The CDR3: CSVDTSMNTEAFF. In DNA, the CDR3 is TGCAGCGTTGATACCAGTATGAACACTGAAGCTTTCTTT.